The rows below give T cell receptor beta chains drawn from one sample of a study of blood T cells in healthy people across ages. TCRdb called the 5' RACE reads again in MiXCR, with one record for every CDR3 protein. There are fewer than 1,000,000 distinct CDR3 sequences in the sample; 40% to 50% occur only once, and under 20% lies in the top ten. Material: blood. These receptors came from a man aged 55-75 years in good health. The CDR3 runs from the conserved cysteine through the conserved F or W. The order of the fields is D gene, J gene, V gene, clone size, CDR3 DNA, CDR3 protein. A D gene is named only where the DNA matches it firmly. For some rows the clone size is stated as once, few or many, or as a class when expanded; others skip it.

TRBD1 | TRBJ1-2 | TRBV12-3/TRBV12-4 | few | TGTGCCAGCAGTTTAAACGCGGACAGGAGCTATGGCTACACCTTC | CASSLNADRSYGYTF
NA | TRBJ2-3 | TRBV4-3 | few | TGCGCCAGCAGCCAAGAAACAAACAGGGTACGGACAGATACGCAGTATTTT | CASSQETNRVRTDTQYF
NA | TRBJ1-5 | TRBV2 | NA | TGTGCCAGCAGTCGAGCCCCCCGTGATACACAGGGTCACAGCTCCGATCAGCCCCAGCATTTT | CASSRAPRDTQGHSSDQPQHF
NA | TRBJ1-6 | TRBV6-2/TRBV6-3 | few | TGTGCCAGCAGTTACTCGATGCGCAAAAATAATTCACCCCTCCACTTT | CASSYSMRKNNSPLHF
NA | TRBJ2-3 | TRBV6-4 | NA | TGTGCCAGCAGTCGCGGACTAGACAGGACCACAGATACGCAGTATTTT | CASSRGLDRTTDTQYF
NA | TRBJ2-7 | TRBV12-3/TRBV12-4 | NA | TGTGCCAGCATCGTCTACGAGCAGTACTTC | CASIVYEQYF
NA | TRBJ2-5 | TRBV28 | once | TGTGCCAGCAGTTTGGCGAGGACTAATGGGCAAGAGACCCAGTACTTC | CASSLARTNGQETQYF
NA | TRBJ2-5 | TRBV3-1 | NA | TGTGCCAGCAGCCAAGCATGGGGGGAGCAGTACTTC | CASSQAWGEQYF
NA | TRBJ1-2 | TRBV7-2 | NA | TGTGCCAGCAGCAATCGGGGGAACTATGGCTACACCTTC | CASSNRGNYGYTF
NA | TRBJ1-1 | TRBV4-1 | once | TGCGCCAGCAGCCACTCCCGGGGTACATCTATGAACACTGAAGCTTTCTTT | CASSHSRGTSMNTEAFF
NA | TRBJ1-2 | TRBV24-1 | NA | TGTGCCACCAGTCAAGGTGCGGGCGGCTATGGCTACACCTTC | CATSQGAGGYGYTF
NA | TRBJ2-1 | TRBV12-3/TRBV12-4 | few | TGTGCCAGCAGTCCGACAGTAGGCTCCTACAATGAGCAGTTCTTC | CASSPTVGSYNEQFF
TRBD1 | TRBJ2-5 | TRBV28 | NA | TGTGCCAGCATACAGGGGCCGGAGACCCAGTACTTC | CASIQGPETQYF
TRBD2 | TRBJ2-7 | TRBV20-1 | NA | TGCAGTGCTTGGGGGCCCGGGGGGGACACCTACGAGCAGTACTTC | CSAWGPGGDTYEQYF
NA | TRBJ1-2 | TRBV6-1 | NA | TGTGCCGGCAGTGAATGGAGCGGCTACACCTTC | CAGSEWSGYTF
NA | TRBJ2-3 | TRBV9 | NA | TGTGCCAGCAGCCCCGACAGGAGGGTCACAGATACGCAGTATTTT | CASSPDRRVTDTQYF
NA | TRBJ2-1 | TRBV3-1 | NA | TGTGCCAGCAGCCGACGCCCTGACTCGAATGAGCAGTTCTTC | CASSRRPDSNEQFF
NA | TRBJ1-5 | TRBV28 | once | TGTGCCAGCAGTTTATCCAGGTATAGCAATCAGCCCCAGCATTTT | CASSLSRYSNQPQHF
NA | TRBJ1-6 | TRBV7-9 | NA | TGTGCCAGCAGCTTAGGAGATGTAGGACCCCTCCACTTT | CASSLGDVGPLHF
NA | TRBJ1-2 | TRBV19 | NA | TGTGCCAGTAGTTTTTCACGGGCCCTAACTGGGGACGGCTACACCTTC | CASSFSRALTGDGYTF
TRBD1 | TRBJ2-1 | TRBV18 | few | TGTGCCAGCTCACCAATTACGGGACAGGTGGCCTACAATGAGCAGTTCTTC | CASSPITGQVAYNEQFF
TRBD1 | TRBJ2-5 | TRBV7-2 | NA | TGTGCCGGCAGCTTAGGGGGCCCCGAGGGGACCCAGTACTTC | CAGSLGGPEGTQYF
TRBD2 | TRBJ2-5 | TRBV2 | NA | TGTGCCAGCAGTGAAGCGCGAGTTGCTAGCGGGCGGCAAGAGACCCAGTACTTC | CASSEARVASGRQETQYF
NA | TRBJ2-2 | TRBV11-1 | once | TGTGCCAGCAGCTCCAGACAGGACTCCGGGGAGCTGTTTTTT | CASSSRQDSGELFF
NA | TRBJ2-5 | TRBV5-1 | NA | TGCGCCAGCAGCTCGGAGGGGGTTTTGGGTCTCCAGTACTTC | CASSSEGVLGLQYF
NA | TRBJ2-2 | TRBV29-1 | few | TGCAGCGTCGAAAAGGGGAACACCGGGGAGCTGTTTTTT | CSVEKGNTGELFF
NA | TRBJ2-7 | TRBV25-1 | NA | TGTGCCAGCAAGGGGGTAAAGGCCTACGAGCAGTACTTC | CASKGVKAYEQYF
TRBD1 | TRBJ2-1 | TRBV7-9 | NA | TGTGCCAGCAGCCAGACCGGGACAGGGCTCAACAATGAGCAGTTCTTC | CASSQTGTGLNNEQFF
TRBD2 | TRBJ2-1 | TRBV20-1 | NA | TGCAGTGCTAGCACTCCGGGGGGGCCGTTTAGTGAGCAGTTCTTC | CSASTPGGPFSEQFF
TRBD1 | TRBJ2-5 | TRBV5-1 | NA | TGCGCCAGCAGCGGGTGGACAGGGGAAGAGACCCAGTACTTC | CASSGWTGEETQYF
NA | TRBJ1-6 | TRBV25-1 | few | TGTGCCAGCAACCTGGACAGCAATAATTCACCCCTCCACTTT | CASNLDSNNSPLHF
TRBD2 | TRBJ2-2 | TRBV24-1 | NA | TGTGCCACCAGTGAAACTAGCGGGGGGGCCCTGGACACCGGGGAGCTGTTTTTT | CATSETSGGALDTGELFF
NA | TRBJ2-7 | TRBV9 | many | TGTGCCAGCAGCGTACTAAGAGGGAAGCTGCACGAGCAGTACTTC | CASSVLRGKLHEQYF
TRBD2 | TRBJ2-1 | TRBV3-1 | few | TGTGCCAGCAGTCCGACTAGCGGGGGGGCCTATGAGCAGTTCTTC | CASSPTSGGAYEQFF
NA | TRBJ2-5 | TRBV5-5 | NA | TGTGCCAGCAGCTTGGATGGATCGGCAGGAAAGACCCAGTACTTC | CASSLDGSAGKTQYF
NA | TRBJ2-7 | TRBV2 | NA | TGTGCCAGCAGTGAAGCGCACGGAGACTACGAGCAGTACTTC | CASSEAHGDYEQYF
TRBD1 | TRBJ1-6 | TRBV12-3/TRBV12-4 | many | TGTGCCACCACCGGGACAGCTAATTCACCCCTCCACTTT | CATTGTANSPLHF
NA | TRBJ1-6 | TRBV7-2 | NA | TGTGCCAGCAGCTTCACCGGGACACCAAATTCACCCCTCCACTTT | CASSFTGTPNSPLHF
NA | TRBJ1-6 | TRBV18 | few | TGTGCCAGCTCACCGGGTGAGGGACGGTCACCCCTCCACTTT | CASSPGEGRSPLHF
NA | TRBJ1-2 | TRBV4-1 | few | TGCGCCAGCAGCCACCGGCCGGCTAGCGAGGGCTATGGCTACACCTTC | CASSHRPASEGYGYTF
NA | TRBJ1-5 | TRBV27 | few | TGTGCCAGCAGCACGACAGGCCGGAGTCAGCCCCAGCATTTT | CASSTTGRSQPQHF
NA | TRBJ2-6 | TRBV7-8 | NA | TGTGCCAGCAGCTTAGAGGCCAGCTCTGGGGCCAACGTCCTGACTTTC | CASSLEASSGANVLTF
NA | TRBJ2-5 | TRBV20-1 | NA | TGCAGTGCTAGTGGGGCTTTCCGGGAGACCCAGTACTTC | CSASGAFRETQYF
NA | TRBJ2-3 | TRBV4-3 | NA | TGCGCCAGCGGCCAAGAAAGCAGAGCGGTGGTTTTGGATACGCAGTATTTT | CASGQESRAVVLDTQYF
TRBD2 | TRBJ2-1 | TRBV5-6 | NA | TGTGCCAGCAGCGCGCGGGGGGGTAGCGGGGGATACAATGAGCAGTTCTTC | CASSARGGSGGYNEQFF
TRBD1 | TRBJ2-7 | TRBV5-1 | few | TGCGCCAGCAGCTATACAATGCCCGGGACAGGACGTCACGAGCAGTACTTC | CASSYTMPGTGRHEQYF
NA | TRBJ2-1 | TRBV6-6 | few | TGTGCCAGCAGTATTACGGACAGCTCCTACAATGAGCAGTTCTTC | CASSITDSSYNEQFF
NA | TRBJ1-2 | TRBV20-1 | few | TGCATCCTCCCTGGTCCCTATGGCTACACCTTC | CILPGPYGYTF
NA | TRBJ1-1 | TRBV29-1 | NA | TGCAGCGTTGCACGGAGGAACACTGAAGCTTTCTTT | CSVARRNTEAFF
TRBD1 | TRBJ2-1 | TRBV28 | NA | TGTGCCAGCAGTTTGACGACAGGGACCTCCTACAATGAGCAGTTCTTC | CASSLTTGTSYNEQFF